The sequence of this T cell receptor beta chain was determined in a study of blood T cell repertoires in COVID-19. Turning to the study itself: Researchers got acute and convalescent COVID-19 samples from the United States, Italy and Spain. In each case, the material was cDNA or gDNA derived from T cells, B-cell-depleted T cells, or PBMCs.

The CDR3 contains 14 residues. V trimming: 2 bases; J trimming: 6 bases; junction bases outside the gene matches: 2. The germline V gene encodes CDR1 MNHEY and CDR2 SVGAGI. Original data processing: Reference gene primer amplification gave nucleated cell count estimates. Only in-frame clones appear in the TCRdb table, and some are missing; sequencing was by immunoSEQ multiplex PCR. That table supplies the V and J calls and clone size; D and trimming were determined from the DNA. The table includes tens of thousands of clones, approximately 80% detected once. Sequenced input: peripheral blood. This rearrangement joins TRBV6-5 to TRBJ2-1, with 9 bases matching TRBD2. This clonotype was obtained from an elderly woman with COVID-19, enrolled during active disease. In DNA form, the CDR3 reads TGTGCCAGCAGTTACACGGGACTAGCCAATGAGCAGTTCTTC. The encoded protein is CASSYTGLANEQFF.